This T cell receptor (beta chain) was retrieved from a study of OX40 agonist ivuxolimab in advanced cancers. Turning to the study itself: Ivuxolimab, which is an agonistic anti-OX40 (CD134) antibody, was administered to the patients.

This CDR3 has 11 residues. Germline CDR1 reads SGHAT; CDR2 reads FQNNGV. The V and J ends lost 4 bases and 8 bases respectively, with 8 bases between them. Points on this clone: What it binds is not known.

Sequencing used immunoSEQ multiplex PCR; TCRdb keeps in-frame clones, though not all of them. The sample has 45,000 to 50,000 clones; about 85% are singletons. Study-level points and caveats: More expanded clones were seen, on average, in CD8+ T cells than in CD4+.

This sequence was found in an adult with an advanced solid tumor such as melanoma, head and neck, liver or kidney cancer. This specimen consisted of CD4+ or CD8+ T cells sorted from blood, obtained in a trial of the OX40 agonist ivuxolimab. This chain connects TRBV11-2 to TRBJ1-1; D unresolved. The CDR3 protein is CASSSLSEAFF. The CDR3 coding sequence is TGTGCCAGCAGCTCCTTGTCGGAAGCTTTCTTT.